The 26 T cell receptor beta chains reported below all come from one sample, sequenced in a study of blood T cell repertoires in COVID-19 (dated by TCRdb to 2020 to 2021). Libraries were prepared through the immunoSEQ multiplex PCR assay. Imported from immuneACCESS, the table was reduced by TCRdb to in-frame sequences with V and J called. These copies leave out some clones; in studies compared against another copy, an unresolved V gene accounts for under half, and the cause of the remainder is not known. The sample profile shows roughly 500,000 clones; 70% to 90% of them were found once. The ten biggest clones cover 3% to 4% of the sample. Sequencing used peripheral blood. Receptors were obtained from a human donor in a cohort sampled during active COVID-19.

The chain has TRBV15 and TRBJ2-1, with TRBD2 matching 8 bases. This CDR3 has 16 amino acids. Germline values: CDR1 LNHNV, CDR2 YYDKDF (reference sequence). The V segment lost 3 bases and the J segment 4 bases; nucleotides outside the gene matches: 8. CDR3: CATSRGTSGGYNEQFF. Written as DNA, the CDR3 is TGTGCCACCAGCAGGGGAACTAGCGGCGGGTACAATGAGCAGTTCTTC.

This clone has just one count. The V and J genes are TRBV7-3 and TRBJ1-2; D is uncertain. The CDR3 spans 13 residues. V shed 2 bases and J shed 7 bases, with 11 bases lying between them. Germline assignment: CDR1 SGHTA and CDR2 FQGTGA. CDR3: CASSLGPASGYTF. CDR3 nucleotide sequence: TGTGCCAGCAGCTTAGGGCCCGCGAGTGGCTACACCTTC.

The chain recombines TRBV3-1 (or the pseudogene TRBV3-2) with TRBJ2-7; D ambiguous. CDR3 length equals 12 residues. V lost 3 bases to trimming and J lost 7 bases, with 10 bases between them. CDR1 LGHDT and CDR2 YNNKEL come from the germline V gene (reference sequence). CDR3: CASSHPGREQYF. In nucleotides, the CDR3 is TGTGCCAGCAGCCACCCTGGCAGGGAGCAGTACTTC.

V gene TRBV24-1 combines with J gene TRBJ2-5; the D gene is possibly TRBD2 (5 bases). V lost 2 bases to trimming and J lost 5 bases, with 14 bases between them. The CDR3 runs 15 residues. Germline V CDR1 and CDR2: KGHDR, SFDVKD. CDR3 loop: CATSDSGIERETQYF. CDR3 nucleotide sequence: TGTGCCACCAGTGATTCCGGTATAGAGCGGGAGACCCAGTACTTC.

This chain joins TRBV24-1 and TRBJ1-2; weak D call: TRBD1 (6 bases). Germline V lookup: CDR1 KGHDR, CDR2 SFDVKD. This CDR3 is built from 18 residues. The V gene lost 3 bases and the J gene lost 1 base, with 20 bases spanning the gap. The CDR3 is CATSDLQGTGNFNYGYTF. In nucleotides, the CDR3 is TGTGCCACCAGTGATCTTCAAGGTACAGGGAACTTTAACTATGGCTACACCTTC.

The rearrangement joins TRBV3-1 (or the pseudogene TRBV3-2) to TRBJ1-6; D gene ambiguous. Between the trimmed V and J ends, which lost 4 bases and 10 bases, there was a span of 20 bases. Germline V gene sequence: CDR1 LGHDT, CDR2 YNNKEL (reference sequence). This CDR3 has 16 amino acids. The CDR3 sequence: CASSPLRAGPQSPLHF. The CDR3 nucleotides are TGTGCCAGCAGCCCCTTGAGGGCAGGCCCACAGTCACCCCTCCACTTT.

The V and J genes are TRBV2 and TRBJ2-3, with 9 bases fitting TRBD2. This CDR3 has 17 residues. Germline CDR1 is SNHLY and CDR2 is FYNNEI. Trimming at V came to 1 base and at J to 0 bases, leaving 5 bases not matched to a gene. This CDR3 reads CASSEGGSGGSTDTQYF. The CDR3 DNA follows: TGTGCCAGCAGTGAAGGAGGTAGCGGGGGCAGCACAGATACGCAGTATTTT.

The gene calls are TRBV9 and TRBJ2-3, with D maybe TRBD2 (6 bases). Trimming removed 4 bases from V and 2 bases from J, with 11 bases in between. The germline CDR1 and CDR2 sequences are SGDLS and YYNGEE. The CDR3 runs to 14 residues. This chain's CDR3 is CASSSTSYTDTQYF. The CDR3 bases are TGTGCCAGCAGCTCCACTAGCTACACAGATACGCAGTATTTT.

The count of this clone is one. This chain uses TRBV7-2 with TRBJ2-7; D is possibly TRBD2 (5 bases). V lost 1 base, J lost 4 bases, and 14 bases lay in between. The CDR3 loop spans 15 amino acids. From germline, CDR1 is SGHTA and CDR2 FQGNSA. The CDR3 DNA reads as TGTGCCAGCAGCTTAGAATCCACCCGAGGGTACGAGCAGTACTTC. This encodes CASSLESTRGYEQYF.

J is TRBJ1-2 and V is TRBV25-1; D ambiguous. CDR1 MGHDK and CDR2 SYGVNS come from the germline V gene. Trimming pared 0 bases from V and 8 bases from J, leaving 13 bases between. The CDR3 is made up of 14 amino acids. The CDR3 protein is CASSEYGFVTGYTF. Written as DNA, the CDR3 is TGTGCCAGCAGTGAATACGGGTTCGTCACGGGCTACACCTTC.

CDR3 loop: CASRAGQTKHNEQFF. CDR3 sequence (DNA): TGTGCCAGCAGGGCCGGACAGACAAAACACAATGAGCAGTTCTTC. The chain carries TRBV21-1 and TRBJ2-1; the D call in the table, TRBD1, was not verified against the DNA. TRBV21-1 has pseudogene status. The CDR3 is made up of 15 amino acids.

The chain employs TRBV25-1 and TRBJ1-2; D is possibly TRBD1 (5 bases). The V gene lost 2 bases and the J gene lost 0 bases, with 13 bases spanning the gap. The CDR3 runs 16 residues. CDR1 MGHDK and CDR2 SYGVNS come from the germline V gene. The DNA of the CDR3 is TGTGCCAGCAGTGAAATTGGGGAGGGGACTAACTATGGCTACACCTTC. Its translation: CASSEIGEGTNYGYTF.

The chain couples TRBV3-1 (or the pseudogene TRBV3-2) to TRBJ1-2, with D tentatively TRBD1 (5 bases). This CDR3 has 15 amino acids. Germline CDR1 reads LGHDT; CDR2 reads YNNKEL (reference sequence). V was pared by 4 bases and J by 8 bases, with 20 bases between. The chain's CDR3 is CASSRSTGEVGGYTF. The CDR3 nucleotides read TGTGCCAGCAGCCGGAGTACAGGTGAGGTGGGAGGCTACACCTTC.

CDR3 residues: CASSRSGTSVAFF. CDR3 in DNA: TGTGCCAGCAGCCGGTCCGGGACTAGCGTTGCGTTCTTC. The chain couples TRBV12-3 or TRBV12-4 to TRBJ2-1; TRBD2 agrees at 10 bases. The CDR3 runs to 13 residues. Unmatched junction bases numbered 11, after V lost 6 bases and J lost 15 bases.

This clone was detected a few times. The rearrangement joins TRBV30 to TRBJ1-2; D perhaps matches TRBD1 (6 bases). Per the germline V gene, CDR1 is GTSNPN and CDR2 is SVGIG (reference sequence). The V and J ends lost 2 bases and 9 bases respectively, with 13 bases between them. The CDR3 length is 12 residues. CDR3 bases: TGTGCCTGGAGTTCCGGGGGGCACAGCTACACCTTC. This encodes CAWSSGGHSYTF.

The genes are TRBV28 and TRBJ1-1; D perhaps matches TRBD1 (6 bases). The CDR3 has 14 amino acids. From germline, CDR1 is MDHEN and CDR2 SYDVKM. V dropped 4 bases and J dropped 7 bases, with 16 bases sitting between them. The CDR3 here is CASSSPAQGDEAFF. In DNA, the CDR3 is TGTGCCAGCAGTTCCCCCGCACAGGGCGATGAAGCTTTCTTT.

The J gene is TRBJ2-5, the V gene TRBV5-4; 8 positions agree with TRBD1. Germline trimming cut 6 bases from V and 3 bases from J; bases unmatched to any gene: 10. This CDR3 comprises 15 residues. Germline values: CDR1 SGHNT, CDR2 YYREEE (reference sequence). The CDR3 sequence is CASKIDRGQKETQYF. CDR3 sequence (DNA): TGTGCCAGCAAGATCGACAGGGGACAAAAAGAGACCCAGTACTTC.

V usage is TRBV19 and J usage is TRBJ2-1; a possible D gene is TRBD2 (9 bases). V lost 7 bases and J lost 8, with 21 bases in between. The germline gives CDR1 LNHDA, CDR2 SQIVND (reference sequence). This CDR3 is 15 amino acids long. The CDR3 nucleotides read TGTGCCAGTACCAGGGGGCGGGAGGGCCAGGATGAGCAGTTCTTC. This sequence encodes CASTRGREGQDEQFF.

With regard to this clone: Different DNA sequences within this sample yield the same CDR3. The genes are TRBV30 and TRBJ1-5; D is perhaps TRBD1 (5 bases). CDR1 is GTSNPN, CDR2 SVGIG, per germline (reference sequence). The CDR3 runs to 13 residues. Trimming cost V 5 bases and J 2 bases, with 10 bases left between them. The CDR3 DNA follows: TGTGCCTGGTCAGGAGGGGGCAATCAGCCCCAGCATTTT. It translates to CAWSGGGNQPQHF.

The CDR3 bases are TGCGCCAGCAGCTTGGAGGCACCCGGGGCCTACGAGCAGTACTTC. It translates to CASSLEAPGAYEQYF. The rearrangement links TRBV5-1 to TRBJ2-7; TRBD2 is a possible D gene (5 bases). Germline CDR1 SGHRS, CDR2 YFSETQ. The CDR3 consists of 15 residues. V was clipped by 0 bases and J by 2 bases, with 12 bases between them. The whole variable domain, remainder taken from reference TRBV5-1 and TRBJ2-7, is KAGVTQTPRYLIKTRGQQVTLSCSPISGHRSVSWYQQTPGQGLQFLFEYFSETQRNKGNFPGRFSGRQFSNSRSEMNVSTLELGDSALYLCASSLEAPGAYEQYFGPGTRLTVT.

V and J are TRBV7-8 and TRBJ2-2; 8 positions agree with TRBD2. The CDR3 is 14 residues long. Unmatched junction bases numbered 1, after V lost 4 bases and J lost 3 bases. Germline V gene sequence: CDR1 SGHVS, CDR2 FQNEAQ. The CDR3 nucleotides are TGTGCCAGCAGCTGGACTAGCTACACCGGGGAGCTGTTTTTT. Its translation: CASSWTSYTGELFF.

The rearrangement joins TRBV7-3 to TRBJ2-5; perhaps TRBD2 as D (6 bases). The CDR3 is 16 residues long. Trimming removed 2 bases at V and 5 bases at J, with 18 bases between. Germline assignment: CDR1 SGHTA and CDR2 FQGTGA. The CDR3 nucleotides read TGTGCCAGCAGCTTACGAGGGCCCACCCGGGGGGAGACCCAGTACTTC. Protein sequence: CASSLRGPTRGETQYF.

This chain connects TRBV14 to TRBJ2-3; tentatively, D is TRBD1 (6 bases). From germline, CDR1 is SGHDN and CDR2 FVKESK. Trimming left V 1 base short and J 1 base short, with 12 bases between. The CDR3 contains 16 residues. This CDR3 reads CASSQGGRGGTDTQYF. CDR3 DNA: TGTGCCAGCAGCCAAGGGGGCAGGGGAGGCACAGATACGCAGTATTTT.

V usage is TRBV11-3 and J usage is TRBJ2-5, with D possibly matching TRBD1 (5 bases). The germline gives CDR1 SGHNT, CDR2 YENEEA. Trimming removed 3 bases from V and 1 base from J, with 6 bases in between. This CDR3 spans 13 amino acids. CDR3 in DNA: TGTGCCAGCAGCTTTGACAGCCAAGAGACCCAGTACTTC. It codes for CASSFDSQETQYF.

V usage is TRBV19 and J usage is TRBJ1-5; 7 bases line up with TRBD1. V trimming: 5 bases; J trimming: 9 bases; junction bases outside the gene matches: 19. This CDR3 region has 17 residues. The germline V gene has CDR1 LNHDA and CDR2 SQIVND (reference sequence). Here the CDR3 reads CASSSSPLGQHFRPQHF. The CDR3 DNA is TGTGCCAGTAGTTCGTCCCCTCTGGGACAGCACTTTAGGCCCCAGCATTTT. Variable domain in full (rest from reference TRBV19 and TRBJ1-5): DGGITQSPKYLFRKEGQNVTLSCEQNLNHDAMYWYRQDPGQGLRLIYYSQIVNDFQKGDIAEGYSVSREKKESFPLTVTSAQKNPTAFYLCASSSSPLGQHFRPQHFGDGTRLSIL.

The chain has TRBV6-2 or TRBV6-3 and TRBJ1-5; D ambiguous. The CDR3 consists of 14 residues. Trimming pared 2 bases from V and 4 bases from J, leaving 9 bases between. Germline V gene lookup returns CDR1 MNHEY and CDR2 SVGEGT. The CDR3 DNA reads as TGTGCCAGCAGTTACGTCCCGCTAAATCAGCCCCAGCATTTT. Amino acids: CASSYVPLNQPQHF.